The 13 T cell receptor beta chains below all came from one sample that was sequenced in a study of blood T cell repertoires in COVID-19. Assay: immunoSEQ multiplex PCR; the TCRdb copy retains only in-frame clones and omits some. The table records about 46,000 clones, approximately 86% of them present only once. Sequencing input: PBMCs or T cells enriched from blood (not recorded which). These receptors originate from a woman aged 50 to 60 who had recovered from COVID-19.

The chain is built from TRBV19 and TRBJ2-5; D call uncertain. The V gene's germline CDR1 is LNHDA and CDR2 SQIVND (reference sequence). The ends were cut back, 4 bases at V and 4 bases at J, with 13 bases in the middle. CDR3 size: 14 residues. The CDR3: CASSSPSRRETQYF. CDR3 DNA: TGTGCCAGTAGTAGCCCTAGTCGACGAGAGACCCAGTACTTC.

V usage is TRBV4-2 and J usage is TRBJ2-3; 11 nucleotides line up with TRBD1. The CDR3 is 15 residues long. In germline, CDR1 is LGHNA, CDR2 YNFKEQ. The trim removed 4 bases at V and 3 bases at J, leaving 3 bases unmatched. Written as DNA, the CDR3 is TGTGCCAGCAGCCGCCGGGACAGGGGGACAGATACGCAGTATTTT. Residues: CASSRRDRGTDTQYF.

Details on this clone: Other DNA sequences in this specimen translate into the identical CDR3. The CDR3 sequence is CASSQTNTQYF. The CDR3 DNA sequence: TGTGCCAGCAGCCAGACAAATACGCAGTATTTT. The rearrangement links TRBV14 to TRBJ2-3; the D is unclear. Germline V lookup: CDR1 SGHDN, CDR2 FVKESK. V lost 3 bases and J 7 bases, leaving 5 bases between the germline ends. This CDR3 region has 11 residues.

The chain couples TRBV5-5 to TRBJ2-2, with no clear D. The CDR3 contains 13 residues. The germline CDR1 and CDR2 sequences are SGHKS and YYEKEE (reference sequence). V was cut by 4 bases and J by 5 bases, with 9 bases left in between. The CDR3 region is CASSLVLTGELFF. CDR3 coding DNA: TGTGCCAGCAGCCTAGTTCTAACCGGGGAGCTGTTTTTT.

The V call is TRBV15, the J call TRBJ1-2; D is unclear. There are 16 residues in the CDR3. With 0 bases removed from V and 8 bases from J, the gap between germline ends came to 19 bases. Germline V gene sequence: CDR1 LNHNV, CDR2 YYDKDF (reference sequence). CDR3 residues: CATSRDSSGRLRGYTF. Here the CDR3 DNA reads TGTGCCACCAGCAGAGATTCCTCCGGGCGACTACGGGGCTACACCTTC.

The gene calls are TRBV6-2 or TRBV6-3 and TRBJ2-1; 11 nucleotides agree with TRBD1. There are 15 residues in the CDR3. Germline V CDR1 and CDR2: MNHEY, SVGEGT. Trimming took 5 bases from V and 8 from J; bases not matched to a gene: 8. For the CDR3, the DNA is TGTGCCAGCAGTAATATCGGGACAGGGGGAGATGAGCAGTTCTTC. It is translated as CASSNIGTGGDEQFF.

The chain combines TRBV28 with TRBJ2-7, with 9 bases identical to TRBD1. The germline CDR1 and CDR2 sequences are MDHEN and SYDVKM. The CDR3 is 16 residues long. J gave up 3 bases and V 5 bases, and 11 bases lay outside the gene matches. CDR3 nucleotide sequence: TGTGCCAGCAGTCCCCCGGGACAGGGTTTTGTCTACGAGCAGTACTTC. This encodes CASSPPGQGFVYEQYF.

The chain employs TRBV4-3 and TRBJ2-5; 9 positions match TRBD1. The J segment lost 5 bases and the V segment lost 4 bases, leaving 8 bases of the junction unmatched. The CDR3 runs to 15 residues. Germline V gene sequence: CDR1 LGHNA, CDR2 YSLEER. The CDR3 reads CASSRGQGSGETQYF. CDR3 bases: TGCGCCAGCAGCCGCGGACAGGGGTCGGGGGAGACCCAGTACTTC.

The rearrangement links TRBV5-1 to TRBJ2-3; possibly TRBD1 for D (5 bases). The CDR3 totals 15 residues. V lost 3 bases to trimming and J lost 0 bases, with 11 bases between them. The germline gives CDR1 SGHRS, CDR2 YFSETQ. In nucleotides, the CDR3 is TGCGCCAGCAGCTCGACAGTTACTAGCACAGATACGCAGTATTTT. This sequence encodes CASSSTVTSTDTQYF.

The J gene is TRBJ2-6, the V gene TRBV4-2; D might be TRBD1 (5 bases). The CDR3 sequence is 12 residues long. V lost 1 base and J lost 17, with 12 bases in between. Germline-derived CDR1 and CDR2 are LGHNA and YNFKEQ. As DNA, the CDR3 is TGTGCCAGCAGCCAAGGTATCGGCAGGGTGACTTTC. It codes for CASSQGIGRVTF.

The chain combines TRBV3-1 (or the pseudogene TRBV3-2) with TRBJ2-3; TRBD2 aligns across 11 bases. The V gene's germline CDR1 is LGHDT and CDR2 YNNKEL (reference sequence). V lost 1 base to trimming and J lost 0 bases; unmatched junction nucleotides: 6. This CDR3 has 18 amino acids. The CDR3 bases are TGTGCCAGCAGCCAAGGCTGGCTAGCGGGGGGAAGCACAGATACGCAGTATTTT. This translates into CASSQGWLAGGSTDTQYF.

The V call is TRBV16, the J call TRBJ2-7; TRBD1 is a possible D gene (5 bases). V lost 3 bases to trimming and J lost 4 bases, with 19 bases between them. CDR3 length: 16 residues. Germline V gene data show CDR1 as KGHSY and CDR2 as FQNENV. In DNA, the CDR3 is TGTGCCAGCAGCCAGACTCCTGGGGCCCCCCAGTACGAGCAGTACTTC. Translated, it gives CASSQTPGAPQYEQYF.

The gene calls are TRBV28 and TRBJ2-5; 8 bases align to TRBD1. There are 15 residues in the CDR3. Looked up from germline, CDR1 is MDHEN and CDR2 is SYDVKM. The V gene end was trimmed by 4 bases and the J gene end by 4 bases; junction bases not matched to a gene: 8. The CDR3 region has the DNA TGTGCCAGCAGTTACGGCAGGGGGCGTCCAGAGACCCAGTACTTC. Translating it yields CASSYGRGRPETQYF.